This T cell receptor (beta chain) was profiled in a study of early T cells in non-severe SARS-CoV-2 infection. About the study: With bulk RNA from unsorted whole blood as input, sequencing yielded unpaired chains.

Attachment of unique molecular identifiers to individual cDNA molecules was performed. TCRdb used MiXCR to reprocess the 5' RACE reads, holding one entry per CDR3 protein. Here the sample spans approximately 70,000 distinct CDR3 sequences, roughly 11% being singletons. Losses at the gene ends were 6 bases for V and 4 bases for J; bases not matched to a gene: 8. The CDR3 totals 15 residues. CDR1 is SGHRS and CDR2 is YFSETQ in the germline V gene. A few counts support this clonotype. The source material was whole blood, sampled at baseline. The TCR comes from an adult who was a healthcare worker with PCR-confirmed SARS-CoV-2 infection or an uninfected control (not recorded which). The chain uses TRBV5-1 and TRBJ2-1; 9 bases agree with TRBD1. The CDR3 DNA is TGCGCCAGCACCATCGACAGGGGGTCTTACAATGAGCAGTTCTTC. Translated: CASTIDRGSYNEQFF.